This entry is about one T cell receptor (beta chain). These data come from a study of blood T cell repertoires in COVID-19. As for the study in general: Both acute and convalescent COVID-19 samples were obtained from the United States, Italy and Spain. The cDNA or gDNA used as material had been derived from T cells, B-cell-depleted T cells, or PBMCs.

Original data processing: Scientists estimated how many nucleated cells there were by amplifying reference gene primers. Generated by immunoSEQ multiplex PCR, the TCRdb table keeps only in-frame clones and is missing some. The D gene and trimming were derived from the DNA, and the V and J assignments and clone size from that table. The repertoire has about 220,000 clones, 84% of them found once; the top ten carry approximately 2.4%. The sequenced sample consisted of peripheral blood. This TCR came from a middle-aged man who had recovered from COVID-19.

CDR3 nucleotides: TGTGCCAGCAGCTTAAACACAGCTATGAACACTGAAGCTTTCTTT. Its protein product is CASSLNTAMNTEAFF. The V gene is TRBV7-8, the J gene TRBJ1-1, with D uncertain. V dropped 2 bases and J dropped 0 bases, with 10 bases sitting between them. Germline V CDR1 and CDR2: SGHVS, FQNEAQ. The CDR3 is 15 amino acids.